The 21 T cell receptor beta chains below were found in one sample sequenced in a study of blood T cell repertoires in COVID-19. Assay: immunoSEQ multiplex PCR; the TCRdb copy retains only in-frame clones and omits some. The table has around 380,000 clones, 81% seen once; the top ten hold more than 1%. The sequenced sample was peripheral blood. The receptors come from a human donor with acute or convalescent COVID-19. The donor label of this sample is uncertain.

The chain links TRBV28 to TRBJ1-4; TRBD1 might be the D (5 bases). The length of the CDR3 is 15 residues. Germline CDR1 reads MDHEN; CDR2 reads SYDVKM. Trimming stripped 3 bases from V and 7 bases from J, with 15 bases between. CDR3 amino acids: CASSFIVGGGEKLFF. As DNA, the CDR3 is TGTGCCAGCAGTTTTATAGTCGGGGGAGGTGAAAAACTGTTTTTT.

The CDR3 nucleotides are TGTGCCATCAGTGGCAGAGCGGGGGCATACAATGAGCAGTTCTTC. It codes for CAISGRAGAYNEQFF. V usage is TRBV10-3 and J usage is TRBJ2-1, with 8 bases aligning to TRBD2. Germline loops: CDR1 ENHRY, CDR2 SYGVKD. Trimming removed 4 bases from V and 4 bases from J; junction bases left unmatched: 6. The CDR3 length is 15 residues.

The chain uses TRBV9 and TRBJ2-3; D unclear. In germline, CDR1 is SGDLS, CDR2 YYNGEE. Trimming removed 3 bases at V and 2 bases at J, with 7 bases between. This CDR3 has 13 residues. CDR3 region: CASSATLTDTQYF. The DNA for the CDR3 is TGTGCCAGCAGCGCGACTCTCACAGATACGCAGTATTTT.

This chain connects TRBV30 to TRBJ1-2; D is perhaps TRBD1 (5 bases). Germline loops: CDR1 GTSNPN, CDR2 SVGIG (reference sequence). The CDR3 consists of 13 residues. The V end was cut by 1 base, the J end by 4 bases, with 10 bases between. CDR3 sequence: CAWSARATYGYTF. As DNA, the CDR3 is TGTGCCTGGAGTGCCAGGGCGACCTATGGCTACACCTTC.

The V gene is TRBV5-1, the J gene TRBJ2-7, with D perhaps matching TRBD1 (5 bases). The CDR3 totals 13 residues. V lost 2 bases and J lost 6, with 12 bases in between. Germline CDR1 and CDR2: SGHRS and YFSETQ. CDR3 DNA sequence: TGCGCCAGCAGCTTTGGAGATAGGGGCGAGCAGTACTTC. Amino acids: CASSFGDRGEQYF. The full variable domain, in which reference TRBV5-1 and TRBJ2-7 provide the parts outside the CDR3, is KAGVTQTPRYLIKTRGQQVTLSCSPISGHRSVSWYQQTPGQGLQFLFEYFSETQRNKGNFPGRFSGRQFSNSRSEMNVSTLELGDSALYLCASSFGDRGEQYFGPGTRLTVT.

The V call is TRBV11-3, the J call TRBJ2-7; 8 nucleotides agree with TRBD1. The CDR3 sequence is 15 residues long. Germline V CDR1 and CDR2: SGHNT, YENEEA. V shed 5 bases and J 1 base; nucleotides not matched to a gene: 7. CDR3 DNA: TGTGCCAGCAGCCCAGGACAGGGTGATTCCTACGAGCAGTACTTC. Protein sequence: CASSPGQGDSYEQYF.

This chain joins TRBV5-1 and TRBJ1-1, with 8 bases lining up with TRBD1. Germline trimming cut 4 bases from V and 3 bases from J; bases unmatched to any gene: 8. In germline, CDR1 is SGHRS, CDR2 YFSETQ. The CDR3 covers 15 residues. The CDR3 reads CASSSGQGGYTEAFF. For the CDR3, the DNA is TGCGCCAGCAGCAGTGGACAGGGAGGTTACACTGAAGCTTTCTTT. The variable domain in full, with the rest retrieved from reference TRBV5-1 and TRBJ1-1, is KAGVTQTPRYLIKTRGQQVTLSCSPISGHRSVSWYQQTPGQGLQFLFEYFSETQRNKGNFPGRFSGRQFSNSRSEMNVSTLELGDSALYLCASSSGQGGYTEAFFGQGTRLTVV.

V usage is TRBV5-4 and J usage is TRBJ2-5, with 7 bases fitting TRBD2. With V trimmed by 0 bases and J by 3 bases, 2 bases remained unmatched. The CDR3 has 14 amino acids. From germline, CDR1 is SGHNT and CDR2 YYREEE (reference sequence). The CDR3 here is CASSLEAGEETQYF. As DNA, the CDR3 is TGTGCCAGCAGCTTGGAGGCGGGGGAAGAGACCCAGTACTTC.

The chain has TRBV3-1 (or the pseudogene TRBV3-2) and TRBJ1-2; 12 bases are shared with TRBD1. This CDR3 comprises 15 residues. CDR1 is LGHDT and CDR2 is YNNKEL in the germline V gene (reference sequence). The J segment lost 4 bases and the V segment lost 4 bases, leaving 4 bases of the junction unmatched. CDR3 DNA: TGTGCCAGCAGCCGCGGGACAGGGGGCTCCTATGGCTACACCTTC. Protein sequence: CASSRGTGGSYGYTF.

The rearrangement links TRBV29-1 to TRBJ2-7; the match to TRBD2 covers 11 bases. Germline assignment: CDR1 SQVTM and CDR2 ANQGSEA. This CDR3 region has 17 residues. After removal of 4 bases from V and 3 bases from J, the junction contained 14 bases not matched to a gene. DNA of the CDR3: TGCAGCGTTGCCGAAAGGGTGACTAGCGGGGTCGGCTACGAGCAGTACTTC. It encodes CSVAERVTSGVGYEQYF.

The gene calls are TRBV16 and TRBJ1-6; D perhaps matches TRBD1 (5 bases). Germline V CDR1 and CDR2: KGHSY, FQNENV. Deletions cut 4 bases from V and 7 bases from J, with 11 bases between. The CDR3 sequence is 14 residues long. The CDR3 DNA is TGTGCCAGCAGCCTAGACAGAAGGAATTCACCCCTCCACTTT. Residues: CASSLDRRNSPLHF.

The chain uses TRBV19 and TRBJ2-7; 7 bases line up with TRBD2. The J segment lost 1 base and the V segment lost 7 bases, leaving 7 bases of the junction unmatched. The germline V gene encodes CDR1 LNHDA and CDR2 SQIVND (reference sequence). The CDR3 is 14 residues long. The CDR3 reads CASTSAGVSYEQYF. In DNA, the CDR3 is TGTGCCAGTACCTCGGCGGGGGTTTCCTACGAGCAGTACTTC.

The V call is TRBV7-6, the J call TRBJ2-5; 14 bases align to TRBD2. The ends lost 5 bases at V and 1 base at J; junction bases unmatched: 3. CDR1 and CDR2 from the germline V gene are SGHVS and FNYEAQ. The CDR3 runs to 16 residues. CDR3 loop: CASSPGTSGGQETQYF. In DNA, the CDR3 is TGTGCCAGCAGCCCCGGGACTAGCGGGGGCCAAGAGACCCAGTACTTC.

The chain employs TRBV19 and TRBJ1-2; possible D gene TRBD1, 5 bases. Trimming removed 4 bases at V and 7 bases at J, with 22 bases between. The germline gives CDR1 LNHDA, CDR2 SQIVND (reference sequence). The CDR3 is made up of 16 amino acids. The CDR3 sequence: CASSKPSGLLWGGYTF. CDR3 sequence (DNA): TGTGCCAGTAGTAAACCTTCGGGACTCCTATGGGGTGGCTACACCTTC.

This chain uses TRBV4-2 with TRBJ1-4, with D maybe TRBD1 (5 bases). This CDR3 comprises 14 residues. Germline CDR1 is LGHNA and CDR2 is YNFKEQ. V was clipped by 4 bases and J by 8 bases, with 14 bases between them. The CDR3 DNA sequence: TGTGCCAGCAGCCTCGGGGGAAGTGGAGAAAAACTGTTTTTT. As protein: CASSLGGSGEKLFF.

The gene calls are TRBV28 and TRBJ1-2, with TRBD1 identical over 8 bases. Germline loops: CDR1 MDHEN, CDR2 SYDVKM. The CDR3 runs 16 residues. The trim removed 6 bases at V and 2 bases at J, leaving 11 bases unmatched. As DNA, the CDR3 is TGTGCCAGCAGCAGGTATCAGGGGGCGGGAAACTATGGCTACACCTTC. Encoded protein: CASSRYQGAGNYGYTF.

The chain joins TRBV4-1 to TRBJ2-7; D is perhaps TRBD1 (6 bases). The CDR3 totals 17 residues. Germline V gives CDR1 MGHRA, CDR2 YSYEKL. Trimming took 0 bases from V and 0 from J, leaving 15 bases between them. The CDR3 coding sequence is TGCGCCAGCAGCCAAGAGATGGGGACACTAAGCTCCTACGAGCAGTACTTC. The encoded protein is CASSQEMGTLSSYEQYF.

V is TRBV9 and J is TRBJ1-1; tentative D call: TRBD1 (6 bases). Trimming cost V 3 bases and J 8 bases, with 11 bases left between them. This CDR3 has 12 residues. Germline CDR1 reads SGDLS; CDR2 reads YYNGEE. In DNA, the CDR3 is TGTGCCAGCAGCGCATGGGGGGGCGAAGCTTTCTTT. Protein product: CASSAWGGEAFF.

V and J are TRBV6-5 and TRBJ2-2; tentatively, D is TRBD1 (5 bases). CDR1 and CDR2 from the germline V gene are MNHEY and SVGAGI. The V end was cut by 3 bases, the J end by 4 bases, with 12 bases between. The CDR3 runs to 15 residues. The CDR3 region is CASSYGQGGTGELFF. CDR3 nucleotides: TGTGCCAGCAGTTATGGCCAGGGTGGCACCGGGGAGCTGTTTTTT.

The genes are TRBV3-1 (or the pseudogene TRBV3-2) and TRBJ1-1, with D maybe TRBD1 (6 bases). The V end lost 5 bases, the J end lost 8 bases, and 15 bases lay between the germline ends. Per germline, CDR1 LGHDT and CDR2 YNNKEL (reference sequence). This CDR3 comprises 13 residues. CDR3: CASSIGRGAEAFF. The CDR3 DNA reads TGTGCCAGCAGCATTGGCAGGGGTGCCGAAGCTTTCTTT.

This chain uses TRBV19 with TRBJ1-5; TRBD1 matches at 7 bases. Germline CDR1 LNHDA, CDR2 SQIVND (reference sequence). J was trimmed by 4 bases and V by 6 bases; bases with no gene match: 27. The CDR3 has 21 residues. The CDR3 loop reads CASRILTRAPRDRARNQPQHF. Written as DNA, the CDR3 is TGTGCCAGTAGGATTCTCACCCGAGCCCCAAGAGACAGGGCGCGGAATCAGCCCCAGCATTTT. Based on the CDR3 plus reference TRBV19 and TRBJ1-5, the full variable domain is DGGITQSPKYLFRKEGQNVTLSCEQNLNHDAMYWYRQDPGQGLRLIYYSQIVNDFQKGDIAEGYSVSREKKESFPLTVTSAQKNPTAFYLCASRILTRAPRDRARNQPQHFGDGTRLSIL.